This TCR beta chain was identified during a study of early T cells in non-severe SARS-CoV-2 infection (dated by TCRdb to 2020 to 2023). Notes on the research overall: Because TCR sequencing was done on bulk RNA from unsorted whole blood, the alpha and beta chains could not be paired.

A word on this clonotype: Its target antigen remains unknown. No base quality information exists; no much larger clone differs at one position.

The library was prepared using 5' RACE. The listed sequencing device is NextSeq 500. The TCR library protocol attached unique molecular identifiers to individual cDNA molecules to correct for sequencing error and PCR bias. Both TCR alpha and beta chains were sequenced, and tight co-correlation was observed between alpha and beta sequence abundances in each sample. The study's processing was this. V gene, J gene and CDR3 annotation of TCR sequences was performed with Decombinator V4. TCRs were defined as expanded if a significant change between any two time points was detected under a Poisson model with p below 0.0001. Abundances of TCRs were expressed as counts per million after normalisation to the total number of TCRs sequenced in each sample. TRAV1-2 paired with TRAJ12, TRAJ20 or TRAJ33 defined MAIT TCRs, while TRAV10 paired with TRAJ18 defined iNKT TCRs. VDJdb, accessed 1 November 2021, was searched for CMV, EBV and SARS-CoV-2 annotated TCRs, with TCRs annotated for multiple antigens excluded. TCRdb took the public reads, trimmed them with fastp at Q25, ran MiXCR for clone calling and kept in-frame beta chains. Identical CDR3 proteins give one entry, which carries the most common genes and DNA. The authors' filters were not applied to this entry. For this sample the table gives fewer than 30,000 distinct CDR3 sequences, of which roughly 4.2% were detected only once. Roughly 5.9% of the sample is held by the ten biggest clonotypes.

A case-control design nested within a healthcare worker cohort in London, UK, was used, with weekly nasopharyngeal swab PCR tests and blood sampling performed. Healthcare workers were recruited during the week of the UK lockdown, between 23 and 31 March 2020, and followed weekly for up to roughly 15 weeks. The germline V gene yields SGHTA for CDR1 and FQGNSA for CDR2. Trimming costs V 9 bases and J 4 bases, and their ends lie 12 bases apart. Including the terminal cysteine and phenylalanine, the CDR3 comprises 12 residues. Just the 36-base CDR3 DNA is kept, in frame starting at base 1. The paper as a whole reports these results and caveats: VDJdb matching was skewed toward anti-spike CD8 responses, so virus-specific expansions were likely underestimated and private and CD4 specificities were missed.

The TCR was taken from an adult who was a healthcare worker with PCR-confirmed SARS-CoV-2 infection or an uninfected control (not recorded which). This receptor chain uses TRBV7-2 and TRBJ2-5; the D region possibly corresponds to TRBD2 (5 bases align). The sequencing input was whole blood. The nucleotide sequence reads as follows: TGTGCCAGTAGCCTAGCCCGAGAGACCCAGTACTTC. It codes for CASSLARETQYF.